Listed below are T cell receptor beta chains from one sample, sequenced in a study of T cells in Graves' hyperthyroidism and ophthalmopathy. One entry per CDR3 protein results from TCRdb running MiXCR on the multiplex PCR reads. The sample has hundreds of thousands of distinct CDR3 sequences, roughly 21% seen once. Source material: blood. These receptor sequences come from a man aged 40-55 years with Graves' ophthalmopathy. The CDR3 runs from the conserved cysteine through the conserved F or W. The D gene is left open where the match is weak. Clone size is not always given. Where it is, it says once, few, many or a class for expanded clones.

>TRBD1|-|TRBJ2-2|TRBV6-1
TGTGCCACTTCCTTCCGGGACAGTCCTAACACCGGGGAGCTGTTTTTT
CATSFRDSPNTGELFF
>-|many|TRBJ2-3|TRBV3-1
TGTGCCAGCAGCCGGTCAGATACGCAGTATTTT
CASSRSDTQYF
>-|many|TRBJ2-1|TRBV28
TGTGCCAGCACCGACGGGACCTCGGCCTACAATGAGCAGTTCTTC
CASTDGTSAYNEQFF
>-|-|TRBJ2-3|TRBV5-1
TGCGCCAGCAGCTTGAACGGGGGGCTCGGAGATACGCAGTATTTT
CASSLNGGLGDTQYF
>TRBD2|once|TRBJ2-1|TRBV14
TGTGCCAGCAGCTTAACTAGGCGGGAGTCCCATGAGCAGTTCTTC
CASSLTRRESHEQFF
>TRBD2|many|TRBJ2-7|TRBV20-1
TGCAGTGTGACAGGGCGGTGGGCTAGCGGGAGGTACGAGCAGTACTTC
CSVTGRWASGRYEQYF
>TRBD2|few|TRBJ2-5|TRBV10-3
TGTGCCATCTCACTAGCGGGGGATCAAGAGACCCAGTACTTC
CAISLAGDQETQYF
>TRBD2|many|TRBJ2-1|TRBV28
TGTGCCAGCAGTTTATCTAGCGGGAGGGCCTATGAGCAGTTCTTC
CASSLSSGRAYEQFF
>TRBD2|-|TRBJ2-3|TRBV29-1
TGCAGCGTTACGGGAGGAGCCTCCACAGATACGCAGTATTTT
CSVTGGASTDTQYF
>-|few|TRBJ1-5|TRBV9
TGTGCCAGCAGCGTAGCAGGGGTCAATCAGCCCCAGCATTTT
CASSVAGVNQPQHF
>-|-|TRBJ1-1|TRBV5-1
TGCGCCAGCAGCTGGAATCAGGGTAATGAAGCTTTCTTT
CASSWNQGNEAFF
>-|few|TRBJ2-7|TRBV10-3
TGTGCCATCAGTGACTCCGACAGGACCTACGAGCAGTACTTC
CAISDSDRTYEQYF
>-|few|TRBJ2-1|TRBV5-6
TGTGCCAGCTTAGGTCGGTGGGGTGGTGAGCAGTTCTTC
CASLGRWGGEQFF
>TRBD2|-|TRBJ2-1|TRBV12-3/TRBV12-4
TGTGCCAGCAGCCGAGGGACTAGCGCCTACAATGGGCAGTTCTTC
CASSRGTSAYNGQFF
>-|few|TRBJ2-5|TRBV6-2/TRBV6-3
TGTGCCAGCAGTTACTCGAGATTAAAGGTACAAGAGACCCAGTACTTC
CASSYSRLKVQETQYF
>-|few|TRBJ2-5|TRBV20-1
TGCAGTGCTAGAGATTTCCGGCAGGGAGAAGAGACCCAGTACTTC
CSARDFRQGEETQYF
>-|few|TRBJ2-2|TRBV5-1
TGCGCCAGCAGCTTGGGTCAGCTCTACACCGGGGAGCTGTTTTTT
CASSLGQLYTGELFF
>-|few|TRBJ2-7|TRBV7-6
TGTGCCAGCAGCGCGGGACCGATATACGAGCAGTACTTC
CASSAGPIYEQYF
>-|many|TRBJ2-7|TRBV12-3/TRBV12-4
TGTGCCAGCAGTTTAGGACAGATCCTCTACGAGCAGTACTTC
CASSLGQILYEQYF
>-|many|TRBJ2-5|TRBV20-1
TGCAGTGCCCTTCTGGGGGGCGAGGGGGAGACCCAGTACTTC
CSALLGGEGETQYF
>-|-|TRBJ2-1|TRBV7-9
TGTGCCAGCAGCTTGAACAGGGGGGGTGAGCAGTTCTTC
CASSLNRGGEQFF
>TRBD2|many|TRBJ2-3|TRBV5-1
TGCGCCAGCAAACTAGCGGGTAGCACAGATACGCAGTATTTT
CASKLAGSTDTQYF
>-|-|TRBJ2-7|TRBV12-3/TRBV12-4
TGTGCCAGCAGCCTTATCCCCGGTCGACAGAACGAGCAGTACTTC
CASSLIPGRQNEQYF
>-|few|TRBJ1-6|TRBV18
TGTGCCAGCTCACCAGACAGAGATTCACCCCTCCACTTT
CASSPDRDSPLHF
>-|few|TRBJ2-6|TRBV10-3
TGTGCCATCAGCACGGTGGGCTCTGGGGCCAACGTCCTGACTTTC
CAISTVGSGANVLTF
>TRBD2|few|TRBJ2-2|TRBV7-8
TGTGCCAGCAGCTTAGGACTAGCGGGAGGACTACACCGGGAGCTGTTTTTT
CASSLGLAGGLHRELFF
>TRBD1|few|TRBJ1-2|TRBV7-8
TGTGCCAGCAGCCCCTGGGACAGCACAGCCACCTATGGCTACACCTTC
CASSPWDSTATYGYTF
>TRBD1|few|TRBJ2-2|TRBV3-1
TGTGCCAGCAGCGAGGGGGCTCCCGGGGAGCTGTTTTTT
CASSEGAPGELFF
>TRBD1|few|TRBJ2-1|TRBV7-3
TGTGCCAGCAGCCCCTCCCGGGACAGGGTGTCCAATGAGCAGTTCTTC
CASSPSRDRVSNEQFF
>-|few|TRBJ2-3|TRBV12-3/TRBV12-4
TGTGCCAGCAGTTTCAGGACATTGGATACGCAGTATTTT
CASSFRTLDTQYF
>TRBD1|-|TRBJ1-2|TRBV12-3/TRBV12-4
TGTGCCAGCAGCCCCTTGACAGGGTACTATGGCTACACCTTC
CASSPLTGYYGYTF
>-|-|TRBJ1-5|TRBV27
TGTGCCAGCAGTTTAACTACAGGGAATCAGCCCCAGCATTTT
CASSLTTGNQPQHF
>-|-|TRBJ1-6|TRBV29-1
TGCAGCGTTTCAGAGGGACACCGTAATTCACCCCTCCACTTT
CSVSEGHRNSPLHF
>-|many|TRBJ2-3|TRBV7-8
TGTGCCAGCAGCTTACCCAGGAGGGGGACTAGCACAGATACGCAGTATTTT
CASSLPRRGTSTDTQYF
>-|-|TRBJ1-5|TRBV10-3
TGTGCCATCAGTGAGACGGCAGGTCCGGAACATTTT
CAISETAGPEHF
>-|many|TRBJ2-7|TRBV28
TGTGCCAGCAGATTAGAGGACATTGTCTCCTACGAGCAGTACTTC
CASRLEDIVSYEQYF
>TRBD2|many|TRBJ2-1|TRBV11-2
TGTGCCAGCAGCTTACAACTAGCGGTATACAATGAGCAGTTCTTC
CASSLQLAVYNEQFF
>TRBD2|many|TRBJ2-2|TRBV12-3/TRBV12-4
TGTGCCAGCAGTCCCGACCTCCGTGGGGGGGACACCGGGGAGCTGTTTTTT
CASSPDLRGGDTGELFF
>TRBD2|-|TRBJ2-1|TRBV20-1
TGCAGTGCTATGTGGGGGGGCAATGAGCAGTTCTTC
CSAMWGGNEQFF
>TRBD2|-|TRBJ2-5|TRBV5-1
TGCGCCAGCAGCGGGTCTGCGGGACTAGCGGTCGGAGGGAGAGAGACCCAGTACTTC
CASSGSAGLAVGGRETQYF
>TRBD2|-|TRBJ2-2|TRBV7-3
TGTGCCAGCAGCTTAAGGGGGACTAGCGGGAAAGCCGGGGAGCTGTTTTTT
CASSLRGTSGKAGELFF
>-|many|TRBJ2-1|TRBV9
TGTGCCAGCAGCGTAGGAAGTTTAGGGCGCAATGAGCAGTTCTTC
CASSVGSLGRNEQFF
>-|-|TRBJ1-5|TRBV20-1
TGCAGTGCTAGAAGGACTAGCAATCAGCCCCAGCATTTT
CSARRTSNQPQHF
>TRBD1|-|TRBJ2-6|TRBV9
TGTGCCAGCAGCACCAAACAGGGGTTCGGGGCCAACGTCCTGACTTTC
CASSTKQGFGANVLTF
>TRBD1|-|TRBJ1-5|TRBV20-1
TGCAGTGCTCCCGACAGGGTTGGCAATCAGCCCCAGCATTTT
CSAPDRVGNQPQHF
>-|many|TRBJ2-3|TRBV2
TGTGCCAGCAGCCCCCAAACTCGACAGTACACAGATACGCAGTATTTT
CASSPQTRQYTDTQYF
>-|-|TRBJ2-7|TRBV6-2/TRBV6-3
TGTGCCAGCAGGAAAGACTCGCCTCCCACCTACGAGCAGTACTTC
CASRKDSPPTYEQYF
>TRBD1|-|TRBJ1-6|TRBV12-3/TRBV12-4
TGTGCCAGCAGTCCCGGGACAGGGGGCCGTTCACCCCTCCACTTT
CASSPGTGGRSPLHF
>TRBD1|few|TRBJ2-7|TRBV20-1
TGCAGTGCTAGAGATAGTGGGACAGGGGCCCACGAGCAGTACTTC
CSARDSGTGAHEQYF
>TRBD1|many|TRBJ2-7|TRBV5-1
TGCGCCAGCAGCGTGGACAGGGGAAGGCAGTACTTC
CASSVDRGRQYF
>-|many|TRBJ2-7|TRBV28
TGTGCCAGCAGTTTAGCGGGGACCACGAGGGAGCAGTACTTC
CASSLAGTTREQYF
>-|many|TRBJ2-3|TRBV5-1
TGCGCCAGCAGCTTGGCCGGGGTCAGGGAAACAGATACGCAGTATTTT
CASSLAGVRETDTQYF
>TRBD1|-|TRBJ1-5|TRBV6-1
TGTGCCAGCAACTCCGGACAGGGTCAATCGCAGCCCCAGCATTTT
CASNSGQGQSQPQHF
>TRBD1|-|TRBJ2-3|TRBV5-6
TGTGCCAGCAGCTCGACCGGGACAGGGGTCGATACGCAGTATTTT
CASSSTGTGVDTQYF
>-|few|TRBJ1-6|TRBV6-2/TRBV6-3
TGTGCCAGCAGTCCGGCAGGGGTGGGGGTTAATTCACCCCTCCACTTT
CASSPAGVGVNSPLHF
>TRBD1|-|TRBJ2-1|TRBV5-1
TGCGCCAGCAGCCTTTCGGGACAGACATACAATGAGCAGTTCTTC
CASSLSGQTYNEQFF
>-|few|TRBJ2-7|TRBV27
TGTGCCACCCAAGCGGACACCCTCGAGCAGTACTTC
CATQADTLEQYF